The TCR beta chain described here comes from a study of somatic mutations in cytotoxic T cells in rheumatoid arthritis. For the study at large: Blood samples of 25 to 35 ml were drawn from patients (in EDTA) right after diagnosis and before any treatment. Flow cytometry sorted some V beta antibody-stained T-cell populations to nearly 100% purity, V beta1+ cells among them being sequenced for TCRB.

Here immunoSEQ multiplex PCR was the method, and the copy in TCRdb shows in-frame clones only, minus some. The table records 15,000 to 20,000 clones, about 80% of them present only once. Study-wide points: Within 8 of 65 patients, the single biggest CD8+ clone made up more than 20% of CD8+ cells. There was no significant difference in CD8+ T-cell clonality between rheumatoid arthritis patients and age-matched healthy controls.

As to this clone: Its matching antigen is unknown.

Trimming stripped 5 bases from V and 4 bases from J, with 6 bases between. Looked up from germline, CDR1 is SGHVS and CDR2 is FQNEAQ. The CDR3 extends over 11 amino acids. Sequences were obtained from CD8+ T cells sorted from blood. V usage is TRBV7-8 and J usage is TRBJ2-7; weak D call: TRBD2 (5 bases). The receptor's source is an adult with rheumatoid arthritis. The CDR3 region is CASSPGYEQYF. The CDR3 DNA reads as TGTGCCAGCAGCCCGGGGTACGAGCAGTACTTC.